Listed below are T cell receptor beta chains from one sample, sequenced in a study of shared T cell receptors in the human thymus. The protocol was immunoSEQ multiplex PCR, while the TCRdb copy is restricted to in-frame clones and leaves out a portion. The sample contains 650,000 to 950,000 clones, 75% to 90% of which appear only once. These data are also associated with another study on human thymus T cells.

Sequencing used thymocytes. These receptors were obtained from a girl under two years old with a congenital heart defect. Each CDR3 is given with its conserved first and last residue. The D gene is left open where the match is weak. The size field is filled for only some rows; it gives once, few, many or a size class.

d_call,j_call,v_call,clone_size,cdr3_aa,cdr3_nt
TRBD1,TRBJ1-2,TRBV18,.,CASSPRDSPGQGRKGYGYTF,TGTGCCAGCTCACCCCGAGACTCCCCGGGACAGGGACGGAAGGGCTATGGCTACACCTTC
.,TRBJ2-3,TRBV5-8,.,CASSLCGEPDTQYF,TGTGCCAGCAGCTTGTGCGGGGAACCAGATACGCAGTATTTT
.,TRBJ1-4,TRBV18,.,CASSRITDGGEGGTTNEKLFF,TGTGCCAGCTCCCGCATAACGGACGGTGGAGAAGGGGGTACAACTAATGAAAAACTGTTTTTT
.,TRBJ1-3,TRBV5-6,.,CASSRRHLRGNTIYF,TGTGCCAGCAGCCGGAGGCACCTTCGAGGAAACACCATATATTTT
.,TRBJ2-7,TRBV4-1,.,CASSQEPDTAPYEQYF,TGCGCCAGCAGCCAAGAACCGGACACTGCGCCCTACGAGCAGTACTTC
.,TRBJ1-1,TRBV19,.,CASSTRTFKPNTEAFF,TGTGCCAGTAGTACCAGGACTTTTAAGCCAAACACTGAAGCTTTCTTT
.,TRBJ2-1,TRBV13,.,CASSFVDPSGDEQFF,TGTGCCAGCAGCTTCGTCGACCCGTCAGGGGATGAGCAGTTCTTC
.,TRBJ2-7,TRBV2,.,CASSRDLHSYEQYF,TGTGCCAGCAGTAGAGACTTACACTCCTACGAGCAGTACTTC
TRBD1,TRBJ1-1,TRBV18,.,CASSPPSQGANTEAFF,TGTGCCAGCTCACCACCTAGTCAGGGGGCGAACACTGAAGCTTTCTTT
.,TRBJ2-3,TRBV4-3,.,CASSQEWPMGRRAGTDTQYF,TGCGCCAGCAGCCAAGAATGGCCGATGGGCCGGCGGGCGGGCACAGATACGCAGTATTTT
TRBD1,TRBJ2-3,TRBV5-6,.,CASSFRDRSTDTQYF,TGTGCCAGCAGCTTTCGGGACAGGAGCACAGATACGCAGTATTTT
.,TRBJ1-3,TRBV10-3,.,CAISEPGTRAGNTIYF,TGTGCCATCAGTGAGCCCGGGACTCGGGCTGGAAACACCATATATTTT
TRBD1,TRBJ1-2,TRBV28,.,CASSPRRGARMMDYGYTF,TGTGCCAGCAGTCCACGCAGGGGGGCGCGCATGATGGACTATGGCTACACCTTC
.,TRBJ2-3,TRBV7-3,.,CASSLRGGTQYF,TGTGCCAGCAGCCTCAGGGGCGGTACGCAGTATTTT
.,TRBJ1-2,TRBV28,.,CASSRGGRDYGYTF,TGTGCCAGCAGTAGAGGAGGTCGGGACTATGGCTACACCTTC
TRBD1,TRBJ1-5,TRBV15,.,CATSRGTGGLQPQHF,TGTGCCACCAGCAGAGGGACAGGGGGTCTGCAGCCCCAGCATTTT
TRBD2,TRBJ2-4,TRBV29-1,.,CSVDPGGLAKNIQYF,TGCAGCGTTGACCCCGGGGGGTTAGCCAAAAACATTCAGTACTTC
.,TRBJ1-2,TRBV29-1,.,CSVDRDSGYGYTF,TGCAGCGTTGACCGGGACTCTGGATATGGCTACACCTTC
.,TRBJ1-6,TRBV6-1,.,CASILRGNSPLHF,TGTGCCAGCATCTTGAGGGGGAATTCACCCCTCCACTTT
.,TRBJ1-1,TRBV19,.,CASSSEDTEAFF,TGTGCCAGTAGTAGCGAGGATACTGAAGCTTTCTTT
.,TRBJ2-1,TRBV18,.,CASSPLGNNEQFF,TGTGCCAGCTCACCACTCGGGAACAATGAGCAGTTCTTC
.,TRBJ1-3,TRBV7-9,.,CASSVIRREGNTIYF,TGTGCCAGCAGCGTGATCAGACGGGAAGGAAACACCATATATTTT
TRBD2,TRBJ2-1,TRBV7-2,few,CASSLRLAGGYNEQFF,TGTGCCAGCAGCTTACGGCTAGCGGGGGGATACAATGAGCAGTTCTTC
.,TRBJ1-1,TRBV21-1,.,CASSKARTEAFF,TGTGCCAGCAGCAAAGCGCGAACTGAAGCTTTCTTT
.,TRBJ1-2,TRBV9,once,CASSKRQLTNYGYTF,TGTGCCAGCAGCAAGCGACAGCTGACTAACTATGGCTACACCTTC
.,TRBJ1-6,TRBV6-5,few,CASSYSPLGSSPLHF,TGTGCCAGCAGTTACTCTCCATTGGGCTCTTCACCCCTCCACTTT
.,TRBJ1-3,TRBV4-1,.,CASSQEEEGHLGYSGNTIYF,TGCGCCAGCAGCCAAGAAGAAGAGGGACACCTGGGGTACTCTGGAAACACCATATATTTT
TRBD1,TRBJ2-2,TRBV9,.,CASSASLGDRTLNTGELFF,TGTGCCAGCAGCGCCAGCTTGGGGGACAGGACGCTTAACACCGGGGAGCTGTTTTTT
.,TRBJ1-2,TRBV4-3,.,CASSQEVGAYGYTF,TGCGCCAGCAGCCAAGAGGTGGGGGCGTATGGCTACACCTTC
TRBD1,TRBJ1-3,TRBV4-1,.,CASSHRGQTVRGNTIYF,TGCGCCAGCAGCCACAGGGGGCAAACGGTCCGCGGAAACACCATATATTTT
.,TRBJ1-2,TRBV5-6,.,CASSLGEGWGYGYTF,TGTGCCAGCAGCTTGGGGGAGGGATGGGGCTATGGCTACACCTTC
.,TRBJ1-2,TRBV5-6,.,CASSLGGEHYGYTF,TGTGCCAGCAGCTTGGGGGGGGAACACTATGGCTACACCTTC